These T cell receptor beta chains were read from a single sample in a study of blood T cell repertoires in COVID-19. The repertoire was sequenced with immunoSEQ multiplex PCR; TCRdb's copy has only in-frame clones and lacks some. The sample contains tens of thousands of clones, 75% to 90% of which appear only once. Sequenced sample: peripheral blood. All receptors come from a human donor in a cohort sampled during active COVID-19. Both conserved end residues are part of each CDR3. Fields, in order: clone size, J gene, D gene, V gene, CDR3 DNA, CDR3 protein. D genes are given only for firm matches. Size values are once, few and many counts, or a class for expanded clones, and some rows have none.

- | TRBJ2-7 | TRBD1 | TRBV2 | TGTGCCAGCACTCAAGGGACAGGGGGCGTCTACGAGCAGTACTTC | CASTQGTGGVYEQYF
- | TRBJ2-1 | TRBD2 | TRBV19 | TGTGCCAGTAGCCAGCGCGGGGGGAGTAGGAATGAGCAGTTCTTC | CASSQRGGSRNEQFF
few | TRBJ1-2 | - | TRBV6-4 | TGTGCCAGCAGTGACACTCGTACCGGGGCTAACTATGGCTACACCTTC | CASSDTRTGANYGYTF
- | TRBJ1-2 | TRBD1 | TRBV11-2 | TGTGCCAGCAGCTTATCCTCGACAGGGGGCAAGGGCTATGGCTACACCTTC | CASSLSSTGGKGYGYTF
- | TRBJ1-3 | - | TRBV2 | TGTGCCAGCAGTGCACAAGGAGGGGACTCTGGAAACACCATATATTTT | CASSAQGGDSGNTIYF
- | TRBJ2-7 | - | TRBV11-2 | TGTGCCAGCAGCCCGGACTATTCCTCCTACGAGCAGTACTTC | CASSPDYSSYEQYF
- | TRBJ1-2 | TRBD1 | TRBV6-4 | TGTGCCAGCAGTGAGGGACAGGGGGCAGTTGGCTACACCTTC | CASSEGQGAVGYTF
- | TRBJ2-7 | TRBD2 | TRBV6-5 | TGTGCCAGCTGTAGCGGGACGGAGCCCTACGAGCAGTACTTC | CASCSGTEPYEQYF
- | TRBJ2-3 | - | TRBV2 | TGTGCCAGCAGCAGTAGGGGGACCCACACAGATACGCAGTATTTT | CASSSRGTHTDTQYF
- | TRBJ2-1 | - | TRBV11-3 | TGTGCCAGCAGCTTGGGGGGGGCCGCCTACAATGAGCAGTTCTTC | CASSLGGAAYNEQFF
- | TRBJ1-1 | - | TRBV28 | TGTGCCAGCACCCTCACCCGGGGGGCAGGGAACACTGAAGCTTTCTTT | CASTLTRGAGNTEAFF
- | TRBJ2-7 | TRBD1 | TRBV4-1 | TGCGCCAGCAGCCAAGAATTTAGGACAGGGTTTTACGAGCAGTACTTC | CASSQEFRTGFYEQYF
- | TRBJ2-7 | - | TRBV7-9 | TGTGCCAGCAGCTTGGAATCCGACAGTTACGAGCAGTACTTC | CASSLESDSYEQYF
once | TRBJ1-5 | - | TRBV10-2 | TGCGCCAGCAGTGAGTACAGGGTCCAGCCCCAGCATTTT | CASSEYRVQPQHF
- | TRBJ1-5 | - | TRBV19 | TGTGCCAGTAGTACCAGGAATCAGCCCCAGCATTTT | CASSTRNQPQHF
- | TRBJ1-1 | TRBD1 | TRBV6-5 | TGTGCCAGCAGATTTCCCGGGACAGTAATAGCTTTCTTT | CASRFPGTVIAFF
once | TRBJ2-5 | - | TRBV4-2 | TGTGCCAGCAGCCAGGGGGGGCAAGAAGAGACCCAGTACTTC | CASSQGGQEETQYF
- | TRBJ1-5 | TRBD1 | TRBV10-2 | TGCGCCAGCCGACTTGGTGGACAGGGAACTCAGCCCCAGCATTTT | CASRLGGQGTQPQHF
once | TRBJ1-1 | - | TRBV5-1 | TGCGCCAGCAGCTTGCGGGAGGGCACTGAAGCTTTCTTT | CASSLREGTEAFF
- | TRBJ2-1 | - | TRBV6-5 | TGTGCCAGCAGTTACGATGGGGCGCGCTACAATGAGCAGTTCTTC | CASSYDGARYNEQFF
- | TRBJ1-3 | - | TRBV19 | TGTGCCAGTAGTATGGGCAAGACTGGAAACACCATATATTTT | CASSMGKTGNTIYF
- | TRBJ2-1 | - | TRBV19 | TGTGCCAGTAGTGTGAAGGGGTCCTCCTACAATGAGCAGTTCTTC | CASSVKGSSYNEQFF
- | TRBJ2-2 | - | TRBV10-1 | TGCGCCAGCAGTGACGCAGGGATCGACGGGGAGCTGTTTTTT | CASSDAGIDGELFF
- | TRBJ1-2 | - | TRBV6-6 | TGTGCCAGCAGTTACCACGAGGAGGGGGGGGGCTATGGCTACACCTTC | CASSYHEEGGGYGYTF
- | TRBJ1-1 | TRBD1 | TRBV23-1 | TGCGCCAGCAGTCAATCCCGCTCAGGGGGCCTGATTATGAACACTGAAGCTTTCTTT | CASSQSRSGGLIMNTEAFF
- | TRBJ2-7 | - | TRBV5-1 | TGCGCCAGCAGCCCCAACAGGGCAGACTACGAGCAGTACTTC | CASSPNRADYEQYF
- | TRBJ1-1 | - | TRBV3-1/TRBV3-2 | TGTGCCAGCAGCAATCGACAGTCAGCTTTCTTT | CASSNRQSAFF
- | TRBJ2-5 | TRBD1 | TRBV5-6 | TGTGCCAGCAGCGTGACAGGGTCGCTGGAGACCCAGTACTTC | CASSVTGSLETQYF
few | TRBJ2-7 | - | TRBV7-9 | TGTGCCAGCAGCTTTGGGTCGGGAGTAATCGAGCAGTACTTC | CASSFGSGVIEQYF
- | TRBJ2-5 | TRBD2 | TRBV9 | TGTGCCAGCAGCGTAGGGACTAGCGGGGGTCAAGAGACCCAGTACTTC | CASSVGTSGGQETQYF
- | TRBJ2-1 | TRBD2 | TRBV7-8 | TGTGCCAGCAGCAAGGGGACTAGCGTCTCCTACAATGAGCAGTTCTTC | CASSKGTSVSYNEQFF
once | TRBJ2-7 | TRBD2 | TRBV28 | TGTGCCAGCAGCAGAGCGGGGGCCCCGAGGGAGCAGTACTTC | CASSRAGAPREQYF
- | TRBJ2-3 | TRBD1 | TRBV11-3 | TGTGCCAGCAGCTTGGGGGACAGGTACACAGATACGCAGTATTTT | CASSLGDRYTDTQYF
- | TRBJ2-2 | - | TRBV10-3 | TGTGCCAACTCCGAGGACACCGGGGAGCTGTTTTTT | CANSEDTGELFF
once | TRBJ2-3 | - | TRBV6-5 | TGTGCCAGCTGGGGCAGGGGCCTCACAGATACGCAGTATTTT | CASWGRGLTDTQYF
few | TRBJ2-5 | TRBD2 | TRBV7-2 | TGTGCCAGCAGCTCACTAGCGGGAGGGTGGGAGACCCAGTACTTC | CASSSLAGGWETQYF
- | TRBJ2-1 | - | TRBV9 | TGTGCCAGCAGCCCAAAAGGGGCCCCAACCTACAATGAGCAGTTCTTC | CASSPKGAPTYNEQFF
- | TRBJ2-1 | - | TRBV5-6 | TGTGCCAGCAGCTGGGGAGCGGGTGAGGTTGAGCAGTTCTTC | CASSWGAGEVEQFF
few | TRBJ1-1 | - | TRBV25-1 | TGTGCCAGCAGTGAATGTCCTACGAACACTGAAGCTTTCTTT | CASSECPTNTEAFF
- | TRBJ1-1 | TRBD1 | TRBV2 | TGTGCCAGCAACCCTGACGGCAGGGGGGAAGCTTTCTTT | CASNPDGRGEAFF
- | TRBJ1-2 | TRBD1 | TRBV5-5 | TGTGCCAGCAGCTCATCGACAGGGGGCGTTGGCTACACCTTC | CASSSSTGGVGYTF
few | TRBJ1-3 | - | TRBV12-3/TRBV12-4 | TGTGCCAGCAGTTTAACTTCCGGAAACACCATATATTTT | CASSLTSGNTIYF
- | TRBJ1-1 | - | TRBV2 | TGTGCCAGCAGCACGATGACAGCGGGCACTGAAGCTTTCTTT | CASSTMTAGTEAFF
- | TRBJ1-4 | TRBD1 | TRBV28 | TGTGCCAGCAGTAAGGACAGGATTAATGAAAAACTGTTTTTT | CASSKDRINEKLFF
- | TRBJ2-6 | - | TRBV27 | TGTGCCAGCAGTCTAGAGGGGGTCGGGGCCAACGTCCTGACTTTC | CASSLEGVGANVLTF
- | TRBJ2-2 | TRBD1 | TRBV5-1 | TGCGCCAGCAGCCTTGAAGTCAGGGGGCAAATCGGGGAGCTGTTTTTT | CASSLEVRGQIGELFF
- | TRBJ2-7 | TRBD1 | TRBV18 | TGTGCCAGCTCGCCAGCCCCCTCAGGGGGCGCAGGGAACTACGAGCAGTACTTC | CASSPAPSGGAGNYEQYF
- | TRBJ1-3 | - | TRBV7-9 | TGTGCCAGCAGCTTAGGTGGGGGCGGAGACACCATATATTTT | CASSLGGGGDTIYF
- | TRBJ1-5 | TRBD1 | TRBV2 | TGTGCCAGCAGCGAGCGACAGGGTAGCAATCAGCCCCAGCATTTT | CASSERQGSNQPQHF
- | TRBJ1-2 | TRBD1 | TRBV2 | TGTGCCAGCGAAATGAACAGGGGGGGAGACTATGGCTACACCTTC | CASEMNRGGDYGYTF